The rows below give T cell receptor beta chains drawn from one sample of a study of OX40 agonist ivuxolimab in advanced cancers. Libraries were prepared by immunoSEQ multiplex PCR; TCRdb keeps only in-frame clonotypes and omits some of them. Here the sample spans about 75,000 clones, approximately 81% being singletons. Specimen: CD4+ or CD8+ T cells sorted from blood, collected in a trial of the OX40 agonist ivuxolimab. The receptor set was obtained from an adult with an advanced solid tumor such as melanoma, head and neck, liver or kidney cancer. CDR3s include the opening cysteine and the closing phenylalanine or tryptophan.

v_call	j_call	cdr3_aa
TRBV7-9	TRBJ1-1	CASSLMGQADTEAFF
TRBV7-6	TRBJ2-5	CASSLRPGTSGKQTQYF
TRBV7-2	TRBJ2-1	CASSLLAGGPDEQFF
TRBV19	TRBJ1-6	CASKRQGGTESPLHF
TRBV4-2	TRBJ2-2	CASSQDAQTGELFF
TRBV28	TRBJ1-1	CASSFPLRGNTEAFF
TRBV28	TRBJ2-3	CASSLMGGTDTQYF
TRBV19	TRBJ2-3	CASSRDGSADTQYF
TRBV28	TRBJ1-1	CASSPPLRTGETEAFF
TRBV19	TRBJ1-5	CASSIADSSNQPQHF
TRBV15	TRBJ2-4	CATSRGGAKNIQYF
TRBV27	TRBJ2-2	CASREQGHANTGELFF
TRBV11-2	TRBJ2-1	CASSLLFAVRPPGSNEQFF
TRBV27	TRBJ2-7	CASRPLGTYEQYF
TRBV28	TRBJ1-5	CASSLGGARNQPQHF
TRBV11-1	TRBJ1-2	CASSSPGQDYGYTF
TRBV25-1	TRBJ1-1	CASSASWGDRGNTEAFF
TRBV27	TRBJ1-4	CASSLSLRGREKLFF
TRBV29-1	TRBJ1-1	CSVRQASNTEAFF
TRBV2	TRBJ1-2	CASRGQAGYGYTF
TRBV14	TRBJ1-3	CASSPDLGNTIYF
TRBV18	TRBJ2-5	CASSRDREETQYF